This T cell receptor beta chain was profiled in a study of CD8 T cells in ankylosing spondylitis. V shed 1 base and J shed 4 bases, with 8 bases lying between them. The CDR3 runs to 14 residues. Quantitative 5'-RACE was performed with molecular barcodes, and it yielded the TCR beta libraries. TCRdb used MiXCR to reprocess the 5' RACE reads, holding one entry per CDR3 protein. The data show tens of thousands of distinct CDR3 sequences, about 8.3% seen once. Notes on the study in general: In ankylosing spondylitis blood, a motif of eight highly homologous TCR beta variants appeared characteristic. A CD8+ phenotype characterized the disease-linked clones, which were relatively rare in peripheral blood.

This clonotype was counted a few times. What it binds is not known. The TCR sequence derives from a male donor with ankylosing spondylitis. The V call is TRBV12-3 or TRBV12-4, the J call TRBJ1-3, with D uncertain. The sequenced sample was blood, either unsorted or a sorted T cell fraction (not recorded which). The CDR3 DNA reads TGTGCCAGCAGTTTAGGGGGATTGGGAAACACCATATATTTT. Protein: CASSLGGLGNTIYF.